This T cell receptor (beta chain) was recorded in a study of blood T cell repertoires in COVID-19. Looked up from germline, CDR1 is SGHRS and CDR2 is YFSETQ. Trimming cost V 0 bases and J 7 bases, with 11 bases left between them. The CDR3 sequence is 15 residues long. This clone has just one count. This table comes from immunoSEQ multiplex PCR, and its TCRdb copy is limited to in-frame clones, with some not included. The sample carries fewer than 60,000 clones, 81% recorded once. This clonotype was sampled from a man between 60 and 75 years old with COVID-19, enrolled during active disease. J is TRBJ1-6 and V is TRBV5-1; possible D gene TRBD1, 6 bases. The sequencing sample was made of peripheral blood. DNA of the CDR3: TGCGCCAGCAGCTTGGCCCCAGGGGCGAATTCACCCCTCCACTTT. It codes for CASSLAPGANSPLHF.